This T cell receptor beta chain came from a study of T-cell reconstitution after alpha-beta-depleted transplantation in children (dated by TCRdb to about 2016). The study in broad terms: Using TCR repertoire profiling, the study quantitatively followed how T-cell immune reconstitution unfolded in children after TCRalphabeta/CD19-depleted allogeneic hematopoietic cell transplantation.

Comments on this clonotype: The antigen it binds to is not known. No much larger clone exists at a distance of one base, and base qualities are not known.

To prepare the library, PCR was applied. Sequencing took place on an Illumina HiSeq 2500. TCR libraries were prepared with molecular barcoding, using unique molecular identifiers to normalize TCRbeta repertoire quantification. Clones were called with MiXCR by TCRdb after fastp trimmed the public reads at Q25, and only in-frame beta chains were retained. CDR3 protein sequences are deduplicated, and each keeps its most common genes and DNA. Counted in this sample were 200,000 to 300,000 distinct CDR3 sequences; more than 20% of them appeared once. Around 4.8% of the sample goes to the ten largest clones. The sample's treatment or condition label, decoded: allogeneic hematopoietic cell transplantation with graft depleted of TCRalphabeta T cells and CD19 B cells. The children who served as transplant recipients had been given grafts of TCRalphabeta/CD19-depleted allogeneic hematopoietic cells. The paper as a whole reports these results and caveats: Over the following months the frequencies of hyperexpanded clones went down, and after one year T-cell counts and TCRbeta diversity were mostly credited to newly produced T cells. In some patients, high TCRbeta diversity at day 60 was attributed to recipient T cells and intrathymic progenitors that had survived conditioning. About two months after transplant, the apparently early recovery of alphabetaT-cell counts reportedly depended on just several hundred clones that had expanded rapidly and came from non-depleted graft cells.

Inclusive of the bounding cysteine and phenylalanine, the CDR3 is 14 residues long. Kept here is only the CDR3 DNA, which spans 42 bases and is read in frame from base 1. The junction shows trimming of 6 bases on V and 9 bases on J, and the gene matches do not reach 10 bases of it. CDR1 and CDR2, per the germline V gene (reference sequence), are DFQATT and SNEGSKA. The chain was built from TRBV20-1 and TRBJ2-2, with 10 bases aligning to TRBD2. This TCR came from a female patient aged 2-15 years who had a stem cell transplant for congenital amegakaryocytic thrombocytopenia, so the T cells may come from the graft donor. Sample: PBMCs, mostly from graft donor cells, taken 360 days after TCRalphabeta/CD19-depleted stem cell transplant. In nucleotide form, the sequence is TGCAGTGCCCAAGCGGGAGGGCCCTTGAGGGAGCTGTTTTTT. The encoded protein is CSAQAGGPLRELFF.